This T cell receptor (beta chain) was obtained from a study of shared clonotypes between healthy human individuals. Positive CCR7 selection of CD45RO-negative cells yielded the naive CD8 cells, and terminally differentiated effector memory CD45RA+ cells were excluded. The CDR3 extends over 14 amino acids. With V trimmed by 5 bases and J by 5 bases, 7 bases remained unmatched. Germline V gene sequence: CDR1 KGHSH, CDR2 LQKENI. Sequencing used immunoSEQ multiplex PCR; TCRdb keeps in-frame clones, though not all of them. The sample has about 800,000 clones; roughly 96% are singletons. The chain carries TRBV18 and TRBJ2-3; 7 bases are shared with TRBD2. Sequenced input: naive CD8+ T cells sorted from blood. The clonotype originates from a man aged 25-45 years in good health. The CDR3 coding sequence is TGTGCCAGCTCAGGGCGGGAGACCGTAGATACGCAGTATTTT. It specifies CASSGRETVDTQYF.